This T cell receptor (beta chain) derives from a study of response to subunit inactivated influenza vaccine. This CDR3 has 15 residues. V gave up 1 base and J gave up 3 bases; unmatched junction bases: 2. The germline V gene encodes CDR1 LGHNA and CDR2 YNFKEQ. Study results and caveats: New T cells are recruited in small numbers by each seasonal influenza vaccination, according to the authors' suggestion.

From the RT-PCR reads, TCRdb called clonotypes with MiXCR, one entry per CDR3 protein. The repertoire holds approximately 300,000 distinct CDR3 sequences, with roughly 20% as singletons. This clonotype was seen a handful of times. Its antigen is undetermined. This receptor was identified in a man between 50 and 75 years old who received an inactivated influenza vaccine. The chain is built from TRBV4-2 and TRBJ2-5; TRBD2 aligns across 10 bases. Sequencing used PBMCs from blood, obtained approximately 20 months after vaccination. Here the CDR3 reads CASSQASGSEETQYF. CDR3 bases: TGTGCCAGCAGCCAAGCTAGCGGGAGCGAAGAGACCCAGTACTTC.